Listed below are T cell receptor beta chains from one sample, sequenced in a study of blood T cell repertoires in COVID-19. TCRdb keeps only in-frame clones here, not all; method: immunoSEQ multiplex PCR. This table holds about 200,000 clones, over 70% found once. Material: peripheral blood. Receptors originate from a woman in her seventies with acute or convalescent COVID-19. Each CDR3 is given with its conserved first and last residue. Each record gives: J gene, D gene, clone size, V gene, CDR3 DNA, CDR3 protein. The D gene is left open where the match is weak. Size tells how often a clone was seen (once, few, many) or the class of an expanded clone, and some rows leave it out.

J: TRBJ2-2
D: .
size: .
V: TRBV5-7
DNA: TGTGCCAGCAGCTATACAGGGCCCGAGAGAGGCGGGGAGCTGTTTTTT
CDR3: CASSYTGPERGGELFF

J: TRBJ1-5
D: .
size: few
V: TRBV2
DNA: TGTGCCAGCAGTGAAGGTCGTTATAGCAATCAGCCCCAGCATTTT
CDR3: CASSEGRYSNQPQHF

J: TRBJ1-2
D: TRBD1
size: .
V: TRBV2
DNA: TGTGCCAGCAGGGCGTCGGGACAGGGATCCTACACCTTC
CDR3: CASRASGQGSYTF

J: TRBJ1-2
D: .
size: .
V: TRBV9
DNA: TGTGCCAGCAGCGTACGGGACACGAACTATGGCTACACCTTC
CDR3: CASSVRDTNYGYTF

J: TRBJ1-2
D: .
size: .
V: TRBV6-1
DNA: TGTGCCAGCAGCCCCCGCGAGGATCGCTCTGGCTACACCTTC
CDR3: CASSPREDRSGYTF

J: TRBJ1-2
D: .
size: few
V: TRBV6-5
DNA: TGTGCCAGCAGTTCGGGGGGACGGACTACTAACTATGGCTACACCTTC
CDR3: CASSSGGRTTNYGYTF

J: TRBJ1-2
D: .
size: .
V: TRBV7-2
DNA: TGTGCCAGCAGCTTGGGAAGGGCAAGGGGTAACTATGGCTACACCTTC
CDR3: CASSLGRARGNYGYTF

J: TRBJ1-4
D: .
size: .
V: TRBV6-5
DNA: TGTGCCAGCAGCCGCGAGGGACATCGAGATGAAAAACTGTTTTTT
CDR3: CASSREGHRDEKLFF

J: TRBJ1-1
D: TRBD1
size: few
V: TRBV6-5
DNA: TGTGCCAGCAGGGGGACAGGGGCTGAAGCTTTCTTT
CDR3: CASRGTGAEAFF

J: TRBJ2-2
D: TRBD2
size: .
V: TRBV7-8
DNA: TGTGCCAGCAGCCCCCGTAGGGATACTAGCGGGGGGAACACCGGGGAGCTGTTTTTT
CDR3: CASSPRRDTSGGNTGELFF

J: TRBJ1-1
D: .
size: .
V: TRBV2
DNA: TGTGCCAGCAGTGTATGGGCCGAGAACACTGAAGCTTTCTTT
CDR3: CASSVWAENTEAFF